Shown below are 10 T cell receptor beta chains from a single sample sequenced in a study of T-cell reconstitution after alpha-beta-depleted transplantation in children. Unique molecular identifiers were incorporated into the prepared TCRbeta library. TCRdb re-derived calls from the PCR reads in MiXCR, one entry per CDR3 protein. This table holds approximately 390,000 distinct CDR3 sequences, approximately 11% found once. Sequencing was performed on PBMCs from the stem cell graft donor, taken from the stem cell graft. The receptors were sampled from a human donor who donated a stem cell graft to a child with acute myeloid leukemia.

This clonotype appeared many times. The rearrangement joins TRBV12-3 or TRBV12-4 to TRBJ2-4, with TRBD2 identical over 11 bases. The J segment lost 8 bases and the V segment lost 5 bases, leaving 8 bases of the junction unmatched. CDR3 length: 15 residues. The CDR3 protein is CASSHSGGALDIQYF. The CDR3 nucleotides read TGTGCCAGCAGTCATAGCGGGGGGGCGTTGGACATTCAGTACTTC.

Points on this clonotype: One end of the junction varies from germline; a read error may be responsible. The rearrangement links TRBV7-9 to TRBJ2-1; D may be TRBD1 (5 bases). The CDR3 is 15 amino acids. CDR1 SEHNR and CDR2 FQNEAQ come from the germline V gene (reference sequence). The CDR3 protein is CASSFPTTGNNGQFF. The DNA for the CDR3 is TGTGCCAGCAGCTTTCCGACCACAGGTAACAATGGGCAGTTCTTC.

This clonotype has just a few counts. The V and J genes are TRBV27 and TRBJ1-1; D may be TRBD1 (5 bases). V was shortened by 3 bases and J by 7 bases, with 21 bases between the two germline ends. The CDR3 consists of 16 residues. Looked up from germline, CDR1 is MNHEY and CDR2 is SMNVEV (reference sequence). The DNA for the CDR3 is TGTGCCAGCAGTTTTTACCGTCCCGGAGGGGCGAATGAAGCTTTCTTT. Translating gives CASSFYRPGGANEAFF.

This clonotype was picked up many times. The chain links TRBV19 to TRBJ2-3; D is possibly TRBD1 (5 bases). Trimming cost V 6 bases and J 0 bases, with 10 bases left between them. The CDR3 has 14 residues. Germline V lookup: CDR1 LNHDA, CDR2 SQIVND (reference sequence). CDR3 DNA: TGTGCCAGTAGAACAGGTTCTAGCACAGATACGCAGTATTTT. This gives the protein CASRTGSSTDTQYF.

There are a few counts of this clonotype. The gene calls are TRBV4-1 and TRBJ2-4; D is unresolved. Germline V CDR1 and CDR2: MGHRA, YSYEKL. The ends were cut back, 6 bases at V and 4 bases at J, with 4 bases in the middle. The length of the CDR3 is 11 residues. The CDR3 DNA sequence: TGCGCCAGCAGTGTAAAAAACATTCAGTACTTC. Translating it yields CASSVKNIQYF.

For the CDR3, the DNA is TGTGCCAGCAGCGTAGCCCCCTACACTGAAGCTTTCTTT. Translating gives CASSVAPYTEAFF. The rearrangement joins TRBV9 to TRBJ1-1; D not resolved. CDR3 length equals 13 residues. Between the trimmed V and J ends, which lost 0 bases and 3 bases, there was a span of 6 bases. Per the germline V gene, CDR1 is SGDLS and CDR2 is YYNGEE.

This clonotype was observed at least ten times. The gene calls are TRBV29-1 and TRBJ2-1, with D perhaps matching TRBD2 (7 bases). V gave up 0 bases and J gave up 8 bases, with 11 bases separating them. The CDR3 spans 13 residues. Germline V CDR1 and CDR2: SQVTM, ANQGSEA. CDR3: CSVEERGLDEQFF. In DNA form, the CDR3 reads TGCAGCGTTGAAGAGCGGGGGCTGGATGAGCAGTTCTTC.

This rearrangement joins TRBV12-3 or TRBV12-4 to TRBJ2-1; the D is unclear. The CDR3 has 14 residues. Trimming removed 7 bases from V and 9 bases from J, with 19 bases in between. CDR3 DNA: TGTGCCAGCACCACGGGTAAGGCCGTCGGTGAGCAGTTCTTC. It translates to CASTTGKAVGEQFF.

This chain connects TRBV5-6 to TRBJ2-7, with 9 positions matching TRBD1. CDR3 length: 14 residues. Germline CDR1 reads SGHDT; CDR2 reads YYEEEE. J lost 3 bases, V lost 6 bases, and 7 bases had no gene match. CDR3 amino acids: CASIRTGVVYEQYF. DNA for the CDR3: TGTGCCAGCATCCGGACAGGGGTTGTCTACGAGCAGTACTTC. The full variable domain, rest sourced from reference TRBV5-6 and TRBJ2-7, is DAGVTQSPTHLIKTRGQQVTLRCSPKSGHDTVSWYQQALGQGPQFIFQYYEEEERQRGNFPDRFSGHQFPNYSSELNVNALLLGDSALYLCASIRTGVVYEQYFGPGTRLTVT.

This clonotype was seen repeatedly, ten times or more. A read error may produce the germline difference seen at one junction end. The CDR3 is CASSLTGSYEQYF. For the CDR3, the DNA is TGTGCCAGCAGCTTGACGGGATCCTACGAGCAGTACTTC. The chain uses TRBV5-1 and TRBJ2-7; TRBD2 is a possible D gene (5 bases). CDR3 length: 13 amino acids. CDR1 is SGHRS and CDR2 is YFSETQ in the germline V gene.